This is a list of T cell receptor beta chains from one sample in a study of blood T cells in healthy people across ages. MiXCR, run by TCRdb on the 5' RACE reads, gives a single entry per CDR3 protein. This table has some 880,000 distinct CDR3 sequences, 30% to 45% appearing once. Sequencing was done on a sample of blood. The receptors were sampled from a man aged 18 to 35 in good health. Each CDR3 is given with its conserved first and last residue. A D gene is named only where the DNA matches it firmly. Size tells how often a clone was seen (once, few, many) or the class of an expanded clone, and some rows leave it out.

J: TRBJ2-2; size: -; D: -; length: 16; V: TRBV7-2; CDR3: CASSLRSDRNTGELFF; DNA: TGTGCCAGCAGCCTTCGGTCAGACAGAAACACCGGGGAGCTGTTTTTT
J: TRBJ1-5; size: -; D: -; length: 14; V: TRBV28; CDR3: CASTYPWGNQPQHF; DNA: TGTGCCAGCACCTACCCTTGGGGCAATCAGCCCCAGCATTTT
J: TRBJ2-7; size: -; D: -; length: 12; V: TRBV7-2; CDR3: CASSLGVHEQYF; DNA: TGTGCCAGCAGCTTAGGGGTCCACGAGCAGTACTTC
J: TRBJ2-3; size: few; D: -; length: 15; V: TRBV7-9; CDR3: CASSPPTSQTDTQYF; DNA: TGTGCCAGCAGCCCCCCGACCTCACAAACAGATACGCAGTATTTT
J: TRBJ2-6; size: -; D: -; length: 14; V: TRBV2; CDR3: CASKGASGANVLTF; DNA: TGTGCCAGCAAAGGGGCCTCTGGGGCCAACGTCCTGACTTTC
J: TRBJ1-4; size: few; D: -; length: 16; V: TRBV10-3; CDR3: CAISESGDPTNEKLFF; DNA: TGTGCCATCAGTGAGTCAGGGGACCCAACTAATGAAAAACTGTTTTTT
J: TRBJ1-1; size: few; D: TRBD1; length: 14; V: TRBV6-5; CDR3: CASRGAGGFTEAFF; DNA: TGTGCCAGCAGAGGGGCAGGGGGCTTTACTGAAGCTTTCTTT
J: TRBJ2-3; size: -; D: TRBD2; length: 16; V: TRBV7-2; CDR3: CASSSQSGGATDTQYF; DNA: TGTGCCAGCAGCTCTCAAAGCGGGGGGGCAACAGATACGCAGTATTTT
J: TRBJ1-6; size: -; D: TRBD1; length: 16; V: TRBV12-3/TRBV12-4; CDR3: CASSFALPQGVSPLHF; DNA: TGTGCCAGCAGTTTCGCCCTCCCACAGGGGGTCTCACCCCTCCACTTT
J: TRBJ2-5; size: -; D: -; length: 15; V: TRBV5-1; CDR3: CASSPGPAGEETQYF; DNA: TGCGCCAGCAGCCCTGGACCAGCGGGTGAAGAGACCCAGTACTTC
J: TRBJ1-1; size: few; D: -; length: 14; V: TRBV7-9; CDR3: CASSSQGEDTEAFF; DNA: TGTGCCAGCAGCTCTCAGGGAGAGGACACTGAAGCTTTCTTT
J: TRBJ2-6; size: many; D: TRBD1; length: 15; V: TRBV20-1; CDR3: CSGRRGPSGANVLTF; DNA: TGCAGTGGGAGAAGGGGGCCCTCTGGGGCCAACGTCCTGACTTTC
J: TRBJ1-5; size: -; D: -; length: 16; V: TRBV28; CDR3: CASSFIRRGGLEPQHF; DNA: TGTGCCAGCAGTTTCATCCGACGGGGTGGGTTGGAACCCCAGCATTTT
J: TRBJ1-1; size: few; D: TRBD1; length: 16; V: TRBV28; CDR3: CASSPYRGAMNTEAFF; DNA: TGTGCCAGCAGTCCCTACAGGGGGGCCATGAACACTGAAGCTTTCTTT
J: TRBJ2-5; size: -; D: -; length: 14; V: TRBV2; CDR3: CASSGASVAETQYF; DNA: TGTGCCAGCAGCGGAGCTAGCGTAGCGGAGACCCAGTACTTC
J: TRBJ2-5; size: -; D: TRBD2; length: 17; V: TRBV14; CDR3: CASSQEPPAGSRNEQYF; DNA: TGTGCCAGCAGCCAAGAGCCCCCAGCGGGGTCTCGGAATGAGCAGTACTTC
J: TRBJ1-5; size: few; D: -; length: 13; V: TRBV2; CDR3: CASNRGTRLSQHF; DNA: TGTGCCAGCAACCGGGGGACACGGTTGTCCCAGCATTTT
J: TRBJ1-1; size: -; D: -; length: 14; V: TRBV4-3; CDR3: CASTPEREGTEAFF; DNA: TGCGCCAGCACTCCAGAAAGGGAAGGGACTGAAGCTTTCTTT
J: TRBJ1-1; size: -; D: -; length: 16; V: TRBV6-5; CDR3: CARSYADLRRNTEAFF; DNA: TGTGCCAGAAGTTACGCTGACCTCCGGAGGAACACTGAAGCTTTCTTT
J: TRBJ2-1; size: few; D: -; length: 15; V: TRBV6-5; CDR3: CASSYSERGGNEQFF; DNA: TGTGCCAGCAGTTACTCGGAACGGGGAGGCAATGAGCAGTTCTTC
J: TRBJ2-3; size: few; D: TRBD2; length: 16; V: TRBV7-3; CDR3: CASSWDVGGAPDTQYF; DNA: TGTGCCAGCAGCTGGGATGTCGGGGGGGCCCCAGATACGCAGTATTTT
J: TRBJ1-5; size: -; D: TRBD1; length: 15; V: TRBV7-9; CDR3: CASSLMGQGNQPQHF; DNA: TGTGCCAGCAGCTTAATGGGACAGGGAAATCAGCCCCAGCATTTT
J: TRBJ2-7; size: few; D: TRBD1; length: 13; V: TRBV12-3/TRBV12-4; CDR3: CAGSWGQFYEQYF; DNA: TGTGCCGGCAGTTGGGGACAGTTCTACGAGCAGTACTTC
J: TRBJ1-1; size: -; D: -; length: 18; V: TRBV5-1; CDR3: CASSVGYRTLVMNTEAFF; DNA: TGCGCCAGCAGCGTCGGATATCGTACTCTCGTTATGAACACTGAAGCTTTCTTT
J: TRBJ1-2; size: -; D: -; length: 14; V: TRBV9; CDR3: CASSPGRRNYDYTF; DNA: TGTGCCAGCAGCCCGGGACGGAGGAATTATGACTACACCTTC
J: TRBJ2-7; size: -; D: TRBD2; length: 16; V: TRBV5-6; CDR3: CASSPLGRGASYEQYF; DNA: TGTGCCAGCAGCCCCTTGGGGCGGGGGGCCTCCTACGAGCAGTACTTC
J: TRBJ1-2; size: few; D: -; length: 11; V: TRBV30; CDR3: CAWSTDYGYTF; DNA: TGTGCCTGGAGTACCGATTATGGCTACACCTTC
J: TRBJ1-5; size: -; D: TRBD1; length: 14; V: TRBV27; CDR3: CASGADRGYQPQHF; DNA: TGTGCCAGCGGGGCCGACAGGGGTTATCAGCCCCAGCATTTT
J: TRBJ1-1; size: once; D: -; length: 14; V: TRBV12-3/TRBV12-4; CDR3: CAGSLDHGVGEAFF; DNA: TGTGCCGGCAGTTTAGATCACGGGGTCGGTGAAGCTTTCTTT
J: TRBJ1-6; size: few; D: -; length: 14; V: TRBV18; CDR3: CASSPYVDNSPLHF; DNA: TGTGCCAGCTCACCATATGTCGATAATTCACCCCTCCACTTT
J: TRBJ2-1; size: -; D: -; length: 15; V: TRBV7-2; CDR3: CASSPSPHWDNEQFF; DNA: TGTGCCAGCAGCCCAAGTCCCCATTGGGACAATGAGCAGTTCTTC
J: TRBJ2-1; size: many; D: -; length: 13; V: TRBV12-3/TRBV12-4; CDR3: CASSPTTDNEQFF; DNA: TGTGCCAGCAGCCCGACTACCGACAATGAGCAGTTCTTC
J: TRBJ1-2; size: many; D: -; length: 13; V: TRBV29-1; CDR3: CSVVLLTNYGYTF; DNA: TGCAGCGTTGTGCTTCTTACTAACTATGGCTACACCTTC
J: TRBJ2-5; size: once; D: TRBD1; length: 16; V: TRBV4-1; CDR3: CASSEGQGGDWETQYF; DNA: TGCGCCAGCAGCGAAGGACAGGGCGGAGATTGGGAGACCCAGTACTTC
J: TRBJ1-4; size: -; D: -; length: 14; V: TRBV21-1; CDR3: CASSYGTGREKLFF; DNA: TGTGCCAGCAGCTACGGGACAGGGCGGGAAAAACTGTTTTTT
J: TRBJ2-3; size: -; D: TRBD2; length: 16; V: TRBV9; CDR3: CASSVVGGGATDTQYF; DNA: TGTGCCAGCAGCGTAGTTGGCGGGGGGGCGACAGATACGCAGTATTTT
J: TRBJ2-2; size: -; D: -; length: 14; V: TRBV5-1; CDR3: CASEEGANTGELFF; DNA: TGCGCCAGCGAGGAGGGGGCGAACACCGGGGAGCTGTTTTTT
J: TRBJ1-1; size: few; D: -; length: 13; V: TRBV21-1; CDR3: CASLGDFQYEAFF; DNA: TGTGCCAGCTTGGGGGACTTCCAGTATGAAGCTTTCTTT
J: TRBJ2-7; size: -; D: TRBD2; length: 15; V: TRBV12-3/TRBV12-4; CDR3: CASSRGLAGYNEQYF; DNA: TGTGCCAGCAGCCGTGGACTAGCGGGATACAATGAGCAGTACTTC
J: TRBJ2-7; size: -; D: TRBD2; length: 12; V: TRBV29-1; CDR3: CSVVGRGGEQYF; DNA: TGCAGCGTTGTAGGAAGGGGAGGGGAGCAGTACTTC
J: TRBJ2-3; size: few; D: TRBD2; length: 14; V: TRBV2; CDR3: CARRLAGEVDTQYF; DNA: TGTGCCAGGAGACTAGCGGGGGAGGTAGATACGCAGTATTTT
J: TRBJ1-1; size: few; D: TRBD1; length: 15; V: TRBV5-1; CDR3: CASSLNTGVSTEAFF; DNA: TGCGCCAGCAGCTTAAACACAGGGGTTAGCACTGAAGCTTTCTTT
J: TRBJ2-1; size: -; D: TRBD2; length: 17; V: TRBV7-2; CDR3: CASSSPIAGGSYNEQFF; DNA: TGTGCCAGCAGCTCACCGATAGCGGGGGGGTCCTACAATGAGCAGTTCTTC
J: TRBJ2-7; size: -; D: -; length: 13; V: TRBV11-2; CDR3: CASSSNVIYERYF; DNA: TGTGCCAGCAGCTCCAACGTAATCTACGAGCGGTACTTC
J: TRBJ2-5; size: -; D: -; length: 15; V: TRBV9; CDR3: CASSVEAVPQETQYF; DNA: TGTGCCAGCAGCGTAGAAGCCGTACCTCAAGAGACCCAGTACTTC
J: TRBJ2-1; size: few; D: TRBD2; length: 15; V: TRBV7-3; CDR3: CASSLGLAGVDEQFF; DNA: TGTGCCAGCAGCCTAGGACTAGCGGGGGTGGATGAGCAGTTCTTC
J: TRBJ1-5; size: -; D: -; length: 14; V: TRBV10-3; CDR3: CAISQGNSNQPQHF; DNA: TGTGCCATCAGTCAGGGTAACAGCAATCAGCCCCAGCATTTT
J: TRBJ1-2; size: -; D: -; length: 15; V: TRBV4-2; CDR3: CASSQERQGSYGYTF; DNA: TGTGCCAGCAGCCAAGAACGGCAGGGAAGCTATGGCTACACCTTC
J: TRBJ1-2; size: -; D: -; length: 15; V: TRBV7-8; CDR3: CASSSRQRTNYGYTF; DNA: TGTGCCAGCAGCTCGAGACAGAGAACTAACTATGGCTACACCTTC
J: TRBJ2-3; size: -; D: TRBD2; length: 14; V: TRBV29-1; CDR3: CSVVAGGSPDTQYF; DNA: TGCAGCGTTGTAGCGGGGGGGTCCCCAGATACGCAGTATTTT
J: TRBJ2-3; size: -; D: TRBD2; length: 18; V: TRBV2; CDR3: CASSPTSGGGPSTDTQYF; DNA: TGTGCCAGCAGTCCCACTAGCGGGGGAGGACCTAGCACAGATACGCAGTATTTT